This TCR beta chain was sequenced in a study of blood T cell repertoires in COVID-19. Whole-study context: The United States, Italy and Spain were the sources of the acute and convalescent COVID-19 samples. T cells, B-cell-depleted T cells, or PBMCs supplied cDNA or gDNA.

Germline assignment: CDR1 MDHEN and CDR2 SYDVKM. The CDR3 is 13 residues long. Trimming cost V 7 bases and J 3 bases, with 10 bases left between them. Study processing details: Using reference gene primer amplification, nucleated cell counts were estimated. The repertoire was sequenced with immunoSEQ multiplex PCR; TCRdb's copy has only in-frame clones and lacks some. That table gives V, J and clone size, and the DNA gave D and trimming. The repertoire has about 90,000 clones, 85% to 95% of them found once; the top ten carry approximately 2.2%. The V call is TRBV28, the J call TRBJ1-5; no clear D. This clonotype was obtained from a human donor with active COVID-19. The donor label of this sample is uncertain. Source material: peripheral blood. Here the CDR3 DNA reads TGTGCCAGCATCGGGGTGATCAATCAGCCCCAGCATTTT. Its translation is CASIGVINQPQHF. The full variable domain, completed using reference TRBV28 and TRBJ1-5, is DVKVTQSSRYLVKRTGEKVFLECVQDMDHENMFWYRQDPGLGLRLIYFSYDVKMKEKGDIPEGYSVSREKKERFSLILESASTNQTSMYLCASIGVINQPQHFGDGTRLSIL.